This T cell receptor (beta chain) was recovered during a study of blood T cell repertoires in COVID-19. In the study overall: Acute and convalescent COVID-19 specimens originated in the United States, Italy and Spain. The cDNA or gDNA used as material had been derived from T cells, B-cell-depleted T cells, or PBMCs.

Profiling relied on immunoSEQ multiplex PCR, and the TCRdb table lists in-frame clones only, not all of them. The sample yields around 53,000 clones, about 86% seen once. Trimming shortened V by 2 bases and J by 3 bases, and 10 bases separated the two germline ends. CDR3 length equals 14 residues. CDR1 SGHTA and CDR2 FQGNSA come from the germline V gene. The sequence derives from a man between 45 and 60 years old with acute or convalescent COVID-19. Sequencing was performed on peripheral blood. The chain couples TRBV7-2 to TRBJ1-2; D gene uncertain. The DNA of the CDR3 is TGTGCCAGCAGCTTAAGAGGAGAGGACTATGGCTACACCTTC. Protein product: CASSLRGEDYGYTF.